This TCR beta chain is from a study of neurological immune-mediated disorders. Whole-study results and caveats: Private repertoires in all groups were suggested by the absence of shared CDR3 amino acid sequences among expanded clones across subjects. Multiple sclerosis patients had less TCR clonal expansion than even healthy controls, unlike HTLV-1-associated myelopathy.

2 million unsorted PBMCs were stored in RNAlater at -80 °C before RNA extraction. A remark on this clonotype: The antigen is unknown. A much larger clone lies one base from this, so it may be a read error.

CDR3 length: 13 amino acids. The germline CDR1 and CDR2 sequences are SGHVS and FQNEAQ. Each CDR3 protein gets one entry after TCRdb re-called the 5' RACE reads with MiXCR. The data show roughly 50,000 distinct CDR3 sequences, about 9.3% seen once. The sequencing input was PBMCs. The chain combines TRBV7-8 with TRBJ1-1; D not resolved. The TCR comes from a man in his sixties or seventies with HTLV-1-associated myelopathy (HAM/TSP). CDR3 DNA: TGTGCCAGCAAACCGCTCCTGAACACTGAAGCTTTATTT. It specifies CASKPLLNTEALF.